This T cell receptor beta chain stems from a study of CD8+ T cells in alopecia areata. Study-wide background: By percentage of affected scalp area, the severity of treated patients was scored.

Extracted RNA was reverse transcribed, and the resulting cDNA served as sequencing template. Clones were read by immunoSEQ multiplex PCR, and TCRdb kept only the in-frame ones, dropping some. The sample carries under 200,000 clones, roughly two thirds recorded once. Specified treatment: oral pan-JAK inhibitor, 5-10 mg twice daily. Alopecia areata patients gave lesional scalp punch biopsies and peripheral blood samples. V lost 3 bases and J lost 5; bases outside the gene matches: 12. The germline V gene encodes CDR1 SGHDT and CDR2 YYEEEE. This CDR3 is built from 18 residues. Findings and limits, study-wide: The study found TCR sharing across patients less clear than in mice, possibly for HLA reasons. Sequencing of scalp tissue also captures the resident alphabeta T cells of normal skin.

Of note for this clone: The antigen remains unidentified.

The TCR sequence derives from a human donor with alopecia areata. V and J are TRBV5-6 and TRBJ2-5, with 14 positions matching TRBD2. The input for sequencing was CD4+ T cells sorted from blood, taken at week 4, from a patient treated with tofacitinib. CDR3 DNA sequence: TGTGCCAGCAGCTGGCTGCCGGGACTAGCGGGGGTAGAGGAGACCCAGTACTTC. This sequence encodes CASSWLPGLAGVEETQYF.